One and the same sample provided the 16 T cell receptor beta chains below, sequenced in a study of blood T cell repertoires in COVID-19. Libraries were prepared by immunoSEQ multiplex PCR; TCRdb keeps only in-frame clonotypes and omits some of them. The table lists about 180,000 clones, 80% to 90% of them singletons, with more than 3% in the top ten. What was sequenced was peripheral blood. The receptors come from a man between 60 and 75 years old with acute or convalescent COVID-19.

The chain uses TRBV7-2 and TRBJ2-7; tentatively, D is TRBD2 (5 bases). The germline V and J ends were trimmed by 4 bases and 0 bases, with 13 bases remaining between them. The CDR3 has 15 amino acids. Germline values: CDR1 SGHTA, CDR2 FQGNSA. CDR3 residues: CASSSPLAGSYEQYF. The CDR3, as DNA: TGTGCCAGCAGCTCCCCCCTAGCTGGCTCCTACGAGCAGTACTTC.

The chain combines TRBV5-1 with TRBJ1-4; no clear D gene. The germline CDR1 and CDR2 sequences are SGHRS and YFSETQ. The CDR3 totals 16 residues. The ends were cut back, 2 bases at V and 3 bases at J, with 14 bases in the middle. CDR3 sequence: CASSFGQRVANEKLFF. The CDR3 nucleotides are TGCGCCAGCAGCTTCGGCCAGAGGGTTGCTAATGAAAAACTGTTTTTT.

This chain links TRBV3-1 (or the pseudogene TRBV3-2) with TRBJ2-5; D may be TRBD1 (5 bases). Trimming left V 0 bases short and J 5 bases short, with 10 bases between. CDR3 size: 14 residues. In germline, CDR1 is LGHDT, CDR2 YNNKEL (reference sequence). The CDR3 spells CASSQEGVAETQYF. The CDR3 DNA reads TGTGCCAGCAGCCAAGAAGGGGTGGCCGAGACCCAGTACTTC.

This clone is a singleton in its sample. The chain recombines TRBV21-1 with TRBJ1-6; TRBD1 reflects the table's D call only, with no check against the DNA. TRBV21-1 is described as a pseudogene. This CDR3 contains 14 residues. This CDR3 is CASSGADCNSPLHF. CDR3 bases: TGTGCCAGCAGCGGGGCAGATTGTAATTCACCCCTCCACTTT.

J is TRBJ1-3 and V is TRBV7-3; TRBD1 aligns across 7 bases. CDR1 and CDR2 from the germline V gene are SGHTA and FQGTGA. Trimming cost V 3 bases and J 8 bases; bases outside gene matches: 4. CDR3 length: 13 residues. The CDR3 protein is CASSLNRGDTIYF. CDR3 sequence (DNA): TGTGCCAGCAGCTTGAACAGGGGCGACACCATATATTTT.

This clone was counted a single time. This rearrangement joins TRBV7-9 to TRBJ2-1; D uncertain. V lost 2 bases, J lost 5 bases, and 4 bases lay in between. CDR1 SEHNR and CDR2 FQNEAQ come from the germline V gene (reference sequence). There are 12 residues in the CDR3. CDR3 in DNA: TGTGCCAGCAGCTTAATTAACAATGAGCAGTTCTTC. This translates into CASSLINNEQFF.

This clone occurred a few times. The V call is TRBV18, the J call TRBJ2-7; 7 bases align to TRBD1. CDR3 length equals 14 residues. The V gene's germline CDR1 is KGHSH and CDR2 LQKENI. The V and J ends lost 5 bases and 5 bases, in that order; junction bases with no gene match: 9. CDR3 DNA sequence: TGTGCCAGCTCAATTCGACAGGGTGCGGACGAGCAGTACTTC. Amino acid sequence: CASSIRQGADEQYF.

V and J are TRBV4-2 and TRBJ2-7; 8 nucleotides match TRBD2. Trimming took 3 bases from V and 3 from J; bases not matched to a gene: 7. CDR1 is LGHNA and CDR2 is YNFKEQ in the germline V gene. The CDR3 is 15 residues long. CDR3 sequence reads: CASSQEAGELYEQYF. The CDR3 DNA reads TGTGCCAGCAGCCAGGAAGCGGGAGAGCTCTACGAGCAGTACTTC.

The CDR3 spells CASSLYRGLDTGELFF. The DNA for the CDR3 is TGTGCCAGCAGCTTGTACAGGGGGCTAGACACCGGGGAGCTGTTTTTT. V usage is TRBV5-6 and J usage is TRBJ2-2; 9 nucleotides align to TRBD1. This CDR3 spans 16 amino acids. The trim removed 1 base at V and 3 bases at J, leaving 4 bases unmatched. Germline CDR1 reads SGHDT; CDR2 reads YYEEEE.

The chain uses TRBV15 and TRBJ1-2; D is undetermined. The CDR3 covers 12 residues. Germline V gene sequence: CDR1 LNHNV, CDR2 YYDKDF (reference sequence). V lost 0 bases to trimming and J lost 8 bases, with 7 bases between them. The CDR3 DNA reads as TGTGCCACCAGCAGAGAGGCTGGCGGCTACACCTTC. Its protein product is CATSREAGGYTF.

The V and J genes are TRBV28 and TRBJ1-2; 7 bases are shared with TRBD1. CDR1 and CDR2 from the germline V gene are MDHEN and SYDVKM. The length of the CDR3 is 12 residues. V lost 6 bases, J lost 3 bases, and 1 base stayed unmatched. The CDR3: CASSTGDYGYTF. CDR3 DNA sequence: TGTGCCAGCAGCACAGGGGACTATGGCTACACCTTC.

The CDR3 here is CASGRVVTEQYF. The CDR3 DNA is TGTGCCAGCGGGAGGGTTGTCACCGAGCAGTACTTC. The V gene is TRBV12-3 or TRBV12-4, the J gene TRBJ2-7; the match to TRBD2 covers 7 bases. V lost 8 bases, J lost 6 bases, and 7 bases stayed unmatched. The CDR3 sequence is 12 residues long.

The chain joins TRBV19 to TRBJ2-1; 8 bases align to TRBD2. CDR3 length equals 14 residues. V gave up 5 bases and J gave up 3 bases; unmatched junction bases: 3. Germline V lookup: CDR1 LNHDA, CDR2 SQIVND (reference sequence). The CDR3 loop is CASSPGTSYNEQFF. CDR3 nucleotides: TGTGCCAGTAGTCCTGGGACTAGCTACAATGAGCAGTTCTTC.

The J gene is TRBJ2-1, the V gene TRBV27; D unresolved. The V end was cut by 3 bases, the J end by 8 bases, with 5 bases between. CDR3 length: 11 residues. CDR1 and CDR2 from the germline V gene are MNHEY and SMNVEV (reference sequence). CDR3 in amino acids: CASSFFDEQFF. The CDR3 DNA reads as TGTGCCAGCAGTTTTTTCGATGAGCAGTTCTTC.

This sequence joins TRBV19 and TRBJ2-1, with 8 positions matching TRBD1. Per germline, CDR1 LNHDA and CDR2 SQIVND (reference sequence). This CDR3 has 12 residues. Trimming cost V 5 bases and J 11 bases; bases outside gene matches: 5. Written as DNA, the CDR3 is TGTGCCAGTAGTCTCGGGACAGGCAAGCAGTTCTTC. This encodes CASSLGTGKQFF.

This clone showed up just a few times. The V call is TRBV9, the J call TRBJ2-7; 14 bases are shared with TRBD2. The germline V gene has CDR1 SGDLS and CDR2 YYNGEE. J lost 2 bases, V lost 5 bases, and 9 bases had no gene match. CDR3 size: 17 residues. CDR3 loop: CASRLGTSGSRAYEQYF. CDR3 DNA sequence: TGTGCCAGCAGGCTAGGGACTAGCGGGAGTAGGGCCTACGAGCAGTACTTC.